The 22 T cell receptor beta chains below were found in one sample sequenced in a study of beta chain features in type 1 diabetes. The investigators reverse transcribed all of the isolated RNA, so they sequenced expressed TCRB transcripts. Assay used: immunoSEQ multiplex PCR; TCRdb lists only in-frame clones, some missing. Here the sample spans 970,000 or so clones, under 20% being singletons. The sequenced material came from naive CD4+ T cells from blood. All receptors derive from a woman aged 18-29 years in good health.

In its sample, this clone was seen a few times. The V gene is TRBV10-3, the J gene TRBJ2-3, with 7 bases matching TRBD1. The CDR3 totals 16 residues. The germline V gene has CDR1 ENHRY and CDR2 SYGVKD. The trim removed 6 bases at V and 8 bases at J, leaving 17 bases unmatched. In nucleotides, the CDR3 is TGTGCCATCAGGGTTCACGGGACAGCTCACCTAGGTACGCAGTATTTT. It codes for CAIRVHGTAHLGTQYF.

The table lists this clone with a few counts. The chain couples TRBV7-2 to TRBJ2-2; no reliable D call. The CDR3 runs 13 residues. Germline CDR1 reads SGHTA; CDR2 reads FQGNSA. V was trimmed by 4 bases and J by 6 bases, leaving 9 bases between them. CDR3 DNA sequence: TGTGCCAGCAGCTCTCTAGTGGCCGGGGAGCTGTTTTTT. This encodes CASSSLVAGELFF.

The gene calls are TRBV5-4 and TRBJ2-5, with TRBD1 identical over 12 bases. J was trimmed by 5 bases and V by 4 bases; bases with no gene match: 6. CDR3 length: 15 residues. In germline, CDR1 is SGHNT, CDR2 YYREEE (reference sequence). CDR3 residues: CASSPGTGGYETQYF. The CDR3 bases are TGTGCCAGCAGCCCGGGGACAGGGGGCTATGAGACCCAGTACTTC.

This clone showed up just a few times. This sequence joins TRBV4-3 and TRBJ2-1; 10 nucleotides align to TRBD2. Germline CDR1 LGHNA, CDR2 YSLEER. After removal of 4 bases from V and 0 bases from J, the junction contained 6 bases not matched to a gene. The CDR3 sequence is 17 residues long. The DNA for the CDR3 is TGCGCCAGCAGCCCGGGGACTAGCGATAGCTCCTACAATGAGCAGTTCTTC. Translation: CASSPGTSDSSYNEQFF.

The rearrangement joins TRBV7-9 to TRBJ2-1; TRBD2 matches 10 bases. Germline V gene data show CDR1 as SEHNR and CDR2 as FQNEAQ (reference sequence). The J segment lost 7 bases and the V segment lost 5 bases, leaving 5 bases of the junction unmatched. This CDR3 has 14 amino acids. The CDR3 spells CASSRTSGHNEQFF. In DNA form, the CDR3 reads TGTGCCAGCAGCCGGACTAGCGGCCATAATGAGCAGTTCTTC.

This clone was observed a handful of times. The V gene is TRBV6-5, the J gene TRBJ2-1, with TRBD2 identical over 7 bases. The V gene end was trimmed by 2 bases and the J gene end by 5 bases; junction bases not matched to a gene: 3. The V gene's germline CDR1 is MNHEY and CDR2 SVGAGI. The length of the CDR3 is 14 residues. This CDR3 is CASSYGGGHNEQFF. CDR3 bases: TGTGCCAGCAGTTACGGCGGGGGTCACAATGAGCAGTTCTTC.

The CDR3 coding sequence is TGCAGCGCCAAAAGGACAATGTGGCAAGAGACCCAGTACTTC. Its translation: CSAKRTMWQETQYF. The chain is built from TRBV29-1 and TRBJ2-5, with TRBD1 as a possible D gene (5 bases). Per the germline V gene, CDR1 is SQVTM and CDR2 is ANQGSEA. Trimming pared 7 bases from V and 2 bases from J, leaving 17 bases between. This CDR3 has 14 residues.

V and J are TRBV7-9 and TRBJ2-4; D call uncertain. Germline V gene lookup returns CDR1 SEHNR and CDR2 FQNEAQ (reference sequence). The CDR3 contains 15 residues. With 1 base removed from V and 7 bases from J, the gap between germline ends came to 14 bases. The CDR3 DNA sequence: TGTGCCAGCAGCTTAGAAGGTGGTTCGGTCAACATTCAGTACTTC. Protein product: CASSLEGGSVNIQYF.

This clone has only a few counts. V usage is TRBV29-1 and J usage is TRBJ2-7; the match to TRBD2 covers 14 bases. V lost 6 bases to trimming and J lost 7 bases; unmatched junction nucleotides: 8. The CDR3 sequence is 14 residues long. The germline gives CDR1 SQVTM, CDR2 ANQGSEA. The CDR3 loop reads CSVARGTSGREQYF. The CDR3 DNA is TGCAGCGTCGCCCGTGGGACTAGCGGGAGAGAGCAGTACTTC.

The chain uses TRBV2 and TRBJ1-4; D call uncertain. The germline V gene has CDR1 SNHLY and CDR2 FYNNEI. V lost 8 bases, J lost 8 bases, and 15 bases lay in between. This CDR3 comprises 13 residues. In DNA form, the CDR3 reads TGTGCCAGCGCACCGGGCGCGTGGGAAAAACTGTTTTTT. This translates into CASAPGAWEKLFF.

This clone was seen a handful of times. This chain joins TRBV5-1 and TRBJ2-1; TRBD1 or TRBD2 may be the D gene (5 bases each). CDR1 is SGHRS, CDR2 YFSETQ, per germline. The CDR3 has 13 residues. Between the trimmed V and J ends, which lost 0 bases and 16 bases, there was a span of 17 bases. The CDR3 DNA follows: TGCGCCAGCAGCTTGGTTGGGGGAGATTCCCGATTCTTC. Its translation: CASSLVGGDSRFF. Supplemented by reference TRBV5-1 and TRBJ2-1, the full variable domain reads KAGVTQTPRYLIKTRGQQVTLSCSPISGHRSVSWYQQTPGQGLQFLFEYFSETQRNKGNFPGRFSGRQFSNSRSEMNVSTLELGDSALYLCASSLVGGDSRFFGPGTRLTVL.

Only a few counts were recorded for this clone. The chain links TRBV28 to TRBJ2-5, with D perhaps TRBD2 (6 bases). The CDR3 contains 17 residues. Trimming cost V 5 bases and J 4 bases, with 23 bases left between them. Germline CDR1 and CDR2: MDHEN and SYDVKM. The CDR3 DNA sequence: TGTGCCAGCAGTAGCTCCTTTCGGGACTTCGGGAGAGAGACCCAGTACTTC. Translating gives CASSSSFRDFGRETQYF.

The rearrangement uses TRBV28 and TRBJ2-1; D is perhaps TRBD2 (5 bases). The V and J ends lost 2 bases and 7 bases respectively, with 21 bases between them. This CDR3 comprises 17 residues. Germline CDR1 MDHEN, CDR2 SYDVKM. The CDR3 DNA sequence: TGTGCCAGCAGTTTACTTCTATTTGAGGCGGGCGAAAATGAGCAGTTCTTC. Translated, it gives CASSLLLFEAGENEQFF.

The chain couples TRBV7-2 to TRBJ2-1; no reliable D call. The CDR3 length is 14 residues. The V gene's germline CDR1 is SGHTA and CDR2 FQGNSA. Deletions cut 1 base from V and 0 bases from J, with 4 bases between. CDR3 nucleotide sequence: TGTGCCAGCAGCTTAGGGATCTCCTACAATGAGCAGTTCTTC. Its translation: CASSLGISYNEQFF.

The chain uses TRBV10-3 and TRBJ2-3; 9 bases match TRBD1. The CDR3 runs 17 residues. Trimming took 3 bases from V and 2 from J; bases not matched to a gene: 9. The V gene's germline CDR1 is ENHRY and CDR2 SYGVKD. CDR3 coding DNA: TGTGCCATCAGTGACCCACAGGGGGCGGCCCCCACAGATACGCAGTATTTT. Translation: CAISDPQGAAPTDTQYF.

The V call is TRBV6-1, the J call TRBJ2-1, with a possible D match to TRBD1 (6 bases). This CDR3 has 15 amino acids. Trimming pared 1 base from V and 8 bases from J, leaving 15 bases between. The germline gives CDR1 MNHNS, CDR2 SASEGT. The CDR3 DNA sequence: TGTGCCAGCAGTGAAGGACAGGCTGGGGCAGATGAGCAGTTCTTC. Its protein product is CASSEGQAGADEQFF.

This chain links TRBV7-2 with TRBJ1-5, with D possibly being TRBD1 (6 bases). V dropped 5 bases and J dropped 7 bases, with 15 bases sitting between them. Germline V CDR1 and CDR2: SGHTA, FQGNSA. The CDR3 covers 14 residues. The CDR3 sequence: CASSLLGGGQPQHF. CDR3 coding DNA: TGTGCCAGCAGCCTTTTGGGGGGCGGGCAGCCCCAGCATTTT.

This chain uses TRBV7-8 with TRBJ1-2, with 8 bases aligning to TRBD1. The V segment lost 4 bases and the J segment 4 bases; nucleotides outside the gene matches: 5. The CDR3 spans 14 residues. Looked up from germline, CDR1 is SGHVS and CDR2 is FQNEAQ. The CDR3 bases are TGTGCCAGCAGCTCATACGACAGGGGCTATGGCTACACCTTC. It codes for CASSSYDRGYGYTF.

V usage is TRBV6-1 and J usage is TRBJ1-5; 10 nucleotides align to TRBD1. The V and J ends lost 6 bases and 11 bases, in that order; junction bases with no gene match: 10. Germline lookup yields CDR1 MNHNS and CDR2 SASEGT. CDR3 length: 14 residues. The CDR3 sequence is CASRKTGGGGSQHF. In DNA, the CDR3 is TGTGCCAGCAGGAAGACAGGGGGCGGGGGGTCCCAGCATTTT.

This clone has just a few counts. This chain connects TRBV5-4 to TRBJ2-2; TRBD1 might be the D (6 bases). The germline V gene has CDR1 SGHNT and CDR2 YYREEE (reference sequence). Trimming pared 4 bases from V and 1 base from J, leaving 11 bases between. This CDR3 comprises 15 residues. The CDR3 DNA follows: TGTGCCAGCAGCAGCAGACAGGTGAACACCGGGGAGCTGTTTTTT. It translates to CASSSRQVNTGELFF.

Comments on this clone: The sample carries other DNA sequences with the same CDR3. J is TRBJ1-1 and V is TRBV7-3, with D perhaps matching TRBD1 (5 bases). Germline CDR1 reads SGHTA; CDR2 reads FQGTGA. Trimming removed 2 bases at V and 2 bases at J, with 9 bases between. This CDR3 contains 14 residues. The CDR3 reads CASSLSGLNTEAFF. Written as DNA, the CDR3 is TGTGCCAGCAGCTTATCGGGACTTAACACTGAAGCTTTCTTT.

This chain links TRBV18 with TRBJ2-1; 8 nucleotides match TRBD2. The V gene end was trimmed by 0 bases and the J gene end by 2 bases; junction bases not matched to a gene: 3. This CDR3 has 16 amino acids. Germline CDR1 reads KGHSH; CDR2 reads LQKENI. The CDR3 spells CASSPPSGNPYNEQFF. CDR3 nucleotide sequence: TGTGCCAGCTCACCACCTAGCGGGAATCCCTACAATGAGCAGTTCTTC. Combining the CDR3 with reference TRBV18 and TRBJ2-1 gives the whole variable domain NAGVMQNPRHLVRRRGQEARLRCSPMKGHSHVYWYRQLPEEGLKFMVYLQKENIIDESGMPKERFSAEFPKEGPSILRIQQVVRGDSAAYFCASSPPSGNPYNEQFFGPGTRLTVL.